This is a list of T cell receptor beta chains from one sample in a study of T-cell reconstitution after alpha-beta-depleted transplantation in children. In TCRdb, the PCR reads were re-called with MiXCR into one record per CDR3 protein. Seen here are hundreds of thousands of distinct CDR3 sequences, 10% to 15% observed once, and the top ten hold 0.79%. The source was PBMCs, collected before TCRalphabeta/CD19-depleted stem cell transplant. These receptors came from a girl under 10 years old with congenital amegakaryocytic thrombocytopenia, due to receive a stem cell transplant. Both conserved end residues are part of each CDR3. D genes are given only for firm matches. A row's size may be missing; if present it is once, few, many or a size class.

d_gene	j_gene	abundance	v_gene	CDR3aa	CDR3nt
.	TRBJ1-2	.	TRBV27	CASSLTGRYGYTF	TGTGCCAGCAGTTTGACAGGCCGCTATGGCTACACCTTC
.	TRBJ2-7	few	TRBV28	CASSSPAGIPTYEQYF	TGTGCCAGCAGTTCGCCGGCTGGGATACCAACCTACGAGCAGTACTTC
.	TRBJ2-5	.	TRBV5-1	CASSLRSPARPQETQYF	TGCGCCAGCAGCTTGAGGTCCCCCGCCCGTCCTCAAGAGACCCAGTACTTC
.	TRBJ2-3	many	TRBV4-1	CASSLSTADTQYF	TGCGCCAGCAGCCTTTCGACAGCAGATACGCAGTATTTT
.	TRBJ2-5	.	TRBV11-2	CASSLGISEETQYF	TGTGCCAGCAGCTTAGGGATCAGTGAGGAGACCCAGTACTTC
TRBD2	TRBJ2-1	.	TRBV12-3/TRBV12-4	CACSLGGREGQFF	TGTGCCTGCAGTTTAGGGGGGCGGGAGGGGCAGTTCTTC
.	TRBJ1-5	many	TRBV5-1	CASSPQGIGNQPQHF	TGCGCCAGCAGCCCCCAGGGTATTGGCAATCAGCCCCAGCATTTT
.	TRBJ2-5	many	TRBV12-3/TRBV12-4	CASSRMGETQYF	TGTGCCAGCAGCAGGATGGGAGAGACCCAGTACTTC
TRBD2	TRBJ2-1	many	TRBV20-1	CSARGLAAYNEQFF	TGCAGTGCTAGAGGACTAGCGGCATACAATGAGCAGTTCTTC
.	TRBJ2-7	few	TRBV27	CASSLVGWPAESYAQYF	TGTGCCAGCAGTTTAGTCGGATGGCCAGCGGAAAGTTACGCGCAGTACTTC
.	TRBJ1-2	many	TRBV20-1	CSASQGPGYTF	TGCAGTGCCTCTCAGGGGCCTGGCTACACCTTC